The T cell receptor (beta chain) under discussion was sequenced for a study of control samples from healthy donors and cancer patients. Between the trimmed V and J ends, which lost 5 bases and 7 bases, there was a span of 11 bases. The CDR3 totals 13 residues. Libraries were prepared by immunoSEQ multiplex PCR; TCRdb keeps only in-frame clonotypes and omits some of them. In the table there are over 150,000 clones, roughly 95% of which are singletons. The chain couples TRBV12-3 or TRBV12-4 to TRBJ2-2; D is perhaps TRBD1 (6 bases). Source material: blood. This TCR was sampled from a woman aged 25 to 39 in good health. CDR3 sequence (DNA): TGTGCCAGCAGTCAAAGACAGGTCGGGGAGCTGTTTTTT. Amino acid sequence: CASSQRQVGELFF.